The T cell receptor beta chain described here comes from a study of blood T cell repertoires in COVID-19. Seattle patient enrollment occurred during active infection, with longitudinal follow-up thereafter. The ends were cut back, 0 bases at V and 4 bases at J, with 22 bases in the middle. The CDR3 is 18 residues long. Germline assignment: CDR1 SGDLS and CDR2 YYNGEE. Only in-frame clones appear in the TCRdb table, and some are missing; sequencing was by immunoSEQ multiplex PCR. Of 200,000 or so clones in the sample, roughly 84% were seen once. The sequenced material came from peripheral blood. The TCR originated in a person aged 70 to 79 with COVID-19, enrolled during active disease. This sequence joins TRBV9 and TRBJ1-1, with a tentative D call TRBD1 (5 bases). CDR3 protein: CASSVGGQGTRLGTEAFF. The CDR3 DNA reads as TGTGCCAGCAGCGTAGGAGGTCAGGGTACTCGCTTGGGCACTGAAGCTTTCTTT.